This is a list of T cell receptor beta chains from one sample in a study of blood T cell repertoires in COVID-19. Here immunoSEQ multiplex PCR was the method, and the copy in TCRdb shows in-frame clones only, minus some. This table holds around 160,000 clones, 80% to 90% found once. The sequencing input was peripheral blood. These receptors were collected from a man aged 18 to 29 with COVID-19, enrolled during active disease. The CDR3 runs from the conserved cysteine through the conserved F or W. The D gene is left open where the match is weak. Clone size is stated in some rows and not others, as once, few, many or a class when expanded.

d_call	v_call	clone_size	j_call	cdr3_aa	cdr3_nt
.	TRBV29-1	.	TRBJ1-1	CSVPPGLGTEAFF	TGCAGCGTTCCACCGGGACTGGGCACTGAAGCTTTCTTT
.	TRBV15	.	TRBJ1-2	CATSRGRGPYGYTF	TGTGCCACCAGCAGAGGAAGGGGTCCCTATGGCTACACCTTC
.	TRBV5-4	.	TRBJ1-1	CASRRQVDNTEAFF	TGTGCCAGCAGACGACAGGTGGATAACACTGAAGCTTTCTTT
.	TRBV10-3	.	TRBJ2-3	CAIRDSEVSTDTQYF	TGTGCCATCAGAGACTCCGAAGTAAGCACAGATACGCAGTATTTT
TRBD2	TRBV9	.	TRBJ2-1	CASSATSGGYNEQFF	TGTGCCAGCAGCGCGACTAGCGGGGGCTACAATGAGCAGTTCTTC
TRBD1	TRBV7-2	once	TRBJ1-2	CASSLQGANGYTF	TGTGCCAGCAGCTTACAGGGGGCTAATGGCTACACCTTC
.	TRBV28	.	TRBJ1-4	CASSSYRVGNEKLFF	TGTGCCAGCAGTTCTTACAGGGTTGGTAATGAAAAACTGTTTTTT
TRBD1	TRBV9	.	TRBJ2-1	CASSALTGGTYNEQFF	TGTGCCAGCAGCGCTTTGACAGGGGGTACCTACAATGAGCAGTTCTTC
TRBD2	TRBV23-1	.	TRBJ2-2	CASSQSGTSGNTGELFF	TGCGCCAGCAGTCAATCGGGGACTAGCGGTAACACCGGGGAGCTGTTTTTT
TRBD1	TRBV14	.	TRBJ2-1	CASSHGQGASLEQFF	TGTGCCAGCAGCCATGGACAGGGGGCGAGTCTTGAGCAGTTCTTC
.	TRBV12-3/TRBV12-4	.	TRBJ2-3	CASSFGTDTQYF	TGTGCCAGCAGTTTCGGGACAGATACGCAGTATTTT
.	TRBV5-4	.	TRBJ2-7	CASSQPGGQLSEQYF	TGTGCCAGCAGCCAGCCGGGTGGACAGTTAAGCGAGCAGTACTTC
.	TRBV10-3	many	TRBJ2-3	CAISGGVEDTQYF	TGTGCCATCAGTGGGGGGGTTGAAGATACGCAGTATTTT
.	TRBV7-6	.	TRBJ1-3	CASSLVAEGAGNTIYF	TGTGCCAGCAGCTTAGTTGCAGAGGGAGCTGGAAACACCATATATTTT
.	TRBV19	.	TRBJ1-5	CASSIQHSRGNQPQHF	TGTGCCAGTAGTATACAGCACTCCAGGGGCAATCAGCCCCAGCATTTT
TRBD1	TRBV4-1	once	TRBJ2-3	CASSQGIGQGEDTQYF	TGCGCCAGCAGCCAAGGAATTGGGCAGGGGGAAGATACGCAGTATTTT
.	TRBV7-3	.	TRBJ2-3	CASSFGAATDTQYF	TGTGCCAGCAGCTTTGGAGCGGCCACAGATACGCAGTATTTT
TRBD1	TRBV29-1	.	TRBJ2-7	CSAEGTDSYEQYF	TGCAGCGCCGAGGGGACAGATTCCTACGAGCAGTACTTC
TRBD1	TRBV29-1	.	TRBJ2-1	CSVEDGPRDRIYNEQFF	TGCAGCGTTGAAGATGGGCCCCGGGACAGGATATACAATGAGCAGTTCTTC
TRBD2	TRBV27	.	TRBJ2-7	CASSGLAEAHSYEQYF	TGTGCCAGCAGTGGACTAGCGGAAGCCCACTCCTACGAGCAGTACTTC
TRBD1	TRBV28	.	TRBJ2-1	CASSPGTGGFIGEQFF	TGTGCCAGCAGCCCCGGGACAGGGGGTTTCATTGGTGAGCAGTTCTTC
TRBD2	TRBV3-1/TRBV3-2	.	TRBJ2-3	CASSQRGGLAGADTQYF	TGTGCCAGCAGCCAGAGGGGGGGACTAGCGGGAGCAGATACGCAGTATTTT
TRBD2	TRBV19	.	TRBJ2-1	CASSPHRLAEMNEQFF	TGTGCCAGTAGTCCCCACAGACTAGCGGAGATGAATGAGCAGTTCTTC
.	TRBV7-9	.	TRBJ2-7	CASSLAGQYYEQYF	TGTGCCAGCAGCTTAGCAGGACAGTACTACGAGCAGTACTTC
.	TRBV4-3	.	TRBJ2-7	CASSQLGRDEQYF	TGCGCCAGCAGCCAACTGGGCAGGGACGAGCAGTACTTC
.	TRBV30	.	TRBJ2-3	CAWSVLLGGATDTQYF	TGTGCCTGGAGTGTACTACTAGGAGGGGCCACAGATACGCAGTATTTT
.	TRBV5-6	.	TRBJ1-3	CASRQTGGPGNTIYF	TGTGCCAGCAGGCAAACCGGAGGGCCCGGAAACACCATATATTTT